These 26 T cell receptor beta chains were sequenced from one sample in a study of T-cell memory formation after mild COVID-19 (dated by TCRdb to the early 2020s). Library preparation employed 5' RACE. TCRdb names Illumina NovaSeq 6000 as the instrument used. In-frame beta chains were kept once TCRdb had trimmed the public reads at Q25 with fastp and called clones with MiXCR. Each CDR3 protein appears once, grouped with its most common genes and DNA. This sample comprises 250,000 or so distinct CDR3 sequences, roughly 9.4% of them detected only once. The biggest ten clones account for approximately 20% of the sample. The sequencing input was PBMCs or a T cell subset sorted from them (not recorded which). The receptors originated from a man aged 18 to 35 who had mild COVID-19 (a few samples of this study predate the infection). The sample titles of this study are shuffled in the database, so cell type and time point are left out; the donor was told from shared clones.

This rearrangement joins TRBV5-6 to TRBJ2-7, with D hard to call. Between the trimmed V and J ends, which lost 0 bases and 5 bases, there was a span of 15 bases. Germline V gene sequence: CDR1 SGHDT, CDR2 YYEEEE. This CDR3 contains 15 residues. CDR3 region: CASSLVGNDVDEQYV. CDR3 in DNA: TGTGCCAGCAGCTTGGTGGGGAACGACGTCGACGAGCAGTACGTC.

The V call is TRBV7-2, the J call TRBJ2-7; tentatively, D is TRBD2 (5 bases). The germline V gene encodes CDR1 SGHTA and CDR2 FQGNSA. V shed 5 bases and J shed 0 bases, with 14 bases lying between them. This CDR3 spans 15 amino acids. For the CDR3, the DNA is TGTGCCAGCAGCCCAAGTACGGGGAGCTCCTACGAGCAGTACTTC. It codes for CASSPSTGSSYEQYF.

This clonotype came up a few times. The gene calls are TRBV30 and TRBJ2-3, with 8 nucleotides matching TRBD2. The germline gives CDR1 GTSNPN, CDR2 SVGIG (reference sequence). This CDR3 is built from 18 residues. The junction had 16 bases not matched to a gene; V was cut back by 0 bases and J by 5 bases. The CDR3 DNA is TGTGCCTGGAGTGTCTTCGCGGGGGGCTTTAGAAGAGGAGATACGCAGTATTTT. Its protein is CAWSVFAGGFRRGDTQYF.

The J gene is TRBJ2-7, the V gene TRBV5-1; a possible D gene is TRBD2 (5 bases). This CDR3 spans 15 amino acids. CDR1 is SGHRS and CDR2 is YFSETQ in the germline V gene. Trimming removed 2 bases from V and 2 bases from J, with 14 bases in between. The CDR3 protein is CASSLGVSGTYEQYF. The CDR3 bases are TGCGCCAGCAGCTTAGGTGTCTCGGGGACCTACGAGCAGTACTTC.

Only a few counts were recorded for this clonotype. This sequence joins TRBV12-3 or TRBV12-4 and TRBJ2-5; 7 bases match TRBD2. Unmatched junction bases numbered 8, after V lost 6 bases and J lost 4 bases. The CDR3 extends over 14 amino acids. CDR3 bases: TGTGCCAGCAGAAGGACGGGGGGTCGAGAGACCCAGTACTTC. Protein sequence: CASRRTGGRETQYF.

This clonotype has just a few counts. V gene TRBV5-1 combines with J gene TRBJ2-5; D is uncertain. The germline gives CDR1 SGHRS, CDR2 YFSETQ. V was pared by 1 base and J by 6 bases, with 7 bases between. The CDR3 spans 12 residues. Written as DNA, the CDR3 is TGCGCCAGCAGCTTGTCCAGCCAGACCCAGTACTTC. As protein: CASSLSSQTQYF.

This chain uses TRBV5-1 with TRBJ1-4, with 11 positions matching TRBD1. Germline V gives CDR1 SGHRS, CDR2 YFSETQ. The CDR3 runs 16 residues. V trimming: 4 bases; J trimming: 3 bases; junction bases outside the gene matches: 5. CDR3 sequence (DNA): TGCGCCAGCAGCAACGGACAGGGGGCGTCTAATGAAAAACTGTTTTTT. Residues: CASSNGQGASNEKLFF. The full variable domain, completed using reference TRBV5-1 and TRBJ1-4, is KAGVTQTPRYLIKTRGQQVTLSCSPISGHRSVSWYQQTPGQGLQFLFEYFSETQRNKGNFPGRFSGRQFSNSRSEMNVSTLELGDSALYLCASSNGQGASNEKLFFGSGTQLSVL.

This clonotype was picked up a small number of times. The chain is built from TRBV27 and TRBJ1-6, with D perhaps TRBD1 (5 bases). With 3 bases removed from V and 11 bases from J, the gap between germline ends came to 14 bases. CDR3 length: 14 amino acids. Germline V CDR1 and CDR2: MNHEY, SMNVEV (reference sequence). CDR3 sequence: CASSFTPPGTPLHF. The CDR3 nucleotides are TGTGCCAGCAGTTTTACCCCCCCAGGGACACCCCTCCACTTT.

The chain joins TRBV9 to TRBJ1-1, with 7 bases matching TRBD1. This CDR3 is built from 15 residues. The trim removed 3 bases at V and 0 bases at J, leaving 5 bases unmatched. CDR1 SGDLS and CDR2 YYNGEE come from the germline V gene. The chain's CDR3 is CASSARQGVNTEAFF. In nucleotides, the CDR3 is TGTGCCAGCAGCGCCCGACAGGGAGTGAACACTGAAGCTTTCTTT.

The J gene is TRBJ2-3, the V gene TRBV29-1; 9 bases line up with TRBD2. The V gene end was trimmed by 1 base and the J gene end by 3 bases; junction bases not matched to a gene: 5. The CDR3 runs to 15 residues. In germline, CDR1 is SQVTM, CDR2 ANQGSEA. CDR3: CSVEVGRGGTDTQYF. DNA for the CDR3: TGCAGCGTTGAAGTTGGGCGGGGGGGGACAGATACGCAGTATTTT.

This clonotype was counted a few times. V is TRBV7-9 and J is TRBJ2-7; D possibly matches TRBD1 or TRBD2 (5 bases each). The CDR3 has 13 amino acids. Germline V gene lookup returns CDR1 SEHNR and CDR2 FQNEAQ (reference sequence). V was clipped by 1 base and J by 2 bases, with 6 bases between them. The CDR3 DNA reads TGTGCCAGCAGCTTAGAGGGACCCTACGAGCAGTACTTC. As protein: CASSLEGPYEQYF.

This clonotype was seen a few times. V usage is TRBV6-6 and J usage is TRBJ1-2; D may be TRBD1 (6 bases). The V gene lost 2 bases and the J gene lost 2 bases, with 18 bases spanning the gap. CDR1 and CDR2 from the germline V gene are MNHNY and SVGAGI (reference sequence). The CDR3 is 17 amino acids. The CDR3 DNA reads TGTGCCAGCAGTTACAGCCCGTCGGGGGGGCCAAACTATGGCTACACCTTC. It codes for CASSYSPSGGPNYGYTF.

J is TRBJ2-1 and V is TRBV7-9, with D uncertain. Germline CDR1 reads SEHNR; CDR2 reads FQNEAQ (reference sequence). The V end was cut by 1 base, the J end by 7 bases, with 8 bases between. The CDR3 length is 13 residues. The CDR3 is CASSLDSWNEQFF. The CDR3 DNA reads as TGTGCCAGCAGCTTAGATAGTTGGAATGAGCAGTTCTTC.

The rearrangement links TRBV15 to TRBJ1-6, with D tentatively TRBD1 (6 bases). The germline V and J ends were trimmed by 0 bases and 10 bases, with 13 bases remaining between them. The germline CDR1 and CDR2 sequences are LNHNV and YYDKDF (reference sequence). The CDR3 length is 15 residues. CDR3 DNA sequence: TGTGCCACCAGCAGAGATCGGGGGGCAGGGTCACCCCTCCACTTT. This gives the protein CATSRDRGAGSPLHF.

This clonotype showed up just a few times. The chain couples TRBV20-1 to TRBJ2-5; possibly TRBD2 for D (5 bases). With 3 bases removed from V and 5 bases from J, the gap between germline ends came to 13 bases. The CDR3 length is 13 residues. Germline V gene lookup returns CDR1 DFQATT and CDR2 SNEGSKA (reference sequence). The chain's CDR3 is CSARLGGEETQYF. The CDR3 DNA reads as TGCAGTGCTAGGTTAGGAGGCGAGGAGACCCAGTACTTC.

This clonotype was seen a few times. The CDR3 region has the DNA TGCAGTGCTGGGACTAGCGGGGGGCCAGAGTATGCAGATACGCAGTATTTT. Translation gives CSAGTSGGPEYADTQYF. The genes are TRBV20-1 and TRBJ2-3; 15 nucleotides align to TRBD2. From germline, CDR1 is DFQATT and CDR2 SNEGSKA (reference sequence). The CDR3 runs 17 residues. Trimming at V came to 5 bases and at J to 4 bases, leaving 10 bases not matched to a gene.

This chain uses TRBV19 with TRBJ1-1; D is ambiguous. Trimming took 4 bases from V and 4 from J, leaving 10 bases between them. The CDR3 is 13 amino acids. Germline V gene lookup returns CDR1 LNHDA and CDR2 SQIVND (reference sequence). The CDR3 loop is CASSNEPSTEAFF. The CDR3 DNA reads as TGTGCCAGTAGTAACGAACCCAGCACTGAAGCTTTCTTT.

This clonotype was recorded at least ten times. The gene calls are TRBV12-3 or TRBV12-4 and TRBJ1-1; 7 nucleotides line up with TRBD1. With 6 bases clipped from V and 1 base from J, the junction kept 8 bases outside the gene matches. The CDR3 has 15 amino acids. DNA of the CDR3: TGTGCCAGCAGGACAGAACAGGGGCGGAACACTGAAGCTTTCTTT. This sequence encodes CASRTEQGRNTEAFF.

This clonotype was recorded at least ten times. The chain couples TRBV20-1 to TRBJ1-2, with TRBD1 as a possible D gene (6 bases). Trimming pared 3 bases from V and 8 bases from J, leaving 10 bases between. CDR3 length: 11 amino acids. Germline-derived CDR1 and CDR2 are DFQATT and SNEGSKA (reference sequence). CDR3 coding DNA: TGCAGTGCTAGGGACGGGGGCGGCTACACCTTC. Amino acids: CSARDGGGYTF.

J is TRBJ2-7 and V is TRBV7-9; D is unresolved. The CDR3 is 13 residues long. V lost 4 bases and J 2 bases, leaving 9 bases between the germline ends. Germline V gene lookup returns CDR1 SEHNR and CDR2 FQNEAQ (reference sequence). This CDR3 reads CASSSDQTYEQYV. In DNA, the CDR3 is TGTGCCAGCAGCTCCGACCAAACCTACGAGCAGTACGTC.

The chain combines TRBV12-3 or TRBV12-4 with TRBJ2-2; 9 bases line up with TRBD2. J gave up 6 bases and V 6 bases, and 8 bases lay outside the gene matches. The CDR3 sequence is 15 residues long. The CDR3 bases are TGTGCCAGCAGCCATACCGGGACTAGCTCCGGGGAGCTGTTTTTT. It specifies CASSHTGTSSGELFF.

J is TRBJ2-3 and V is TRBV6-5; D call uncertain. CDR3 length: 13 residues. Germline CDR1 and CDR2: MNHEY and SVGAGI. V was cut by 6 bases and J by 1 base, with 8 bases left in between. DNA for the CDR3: TGTGCCAGCAGCGCGGCTGGCACAGATACGCAGTATTTT. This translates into CASSAAGTDTQYF.

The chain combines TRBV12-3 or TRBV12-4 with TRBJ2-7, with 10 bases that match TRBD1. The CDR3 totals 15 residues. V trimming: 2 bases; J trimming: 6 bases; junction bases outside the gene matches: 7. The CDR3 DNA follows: TGTGCCAGCAGTTTATGGTACGGGACAGGGGTCGAGCAGTACTTC. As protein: CASSLWYGTGVEQYF.

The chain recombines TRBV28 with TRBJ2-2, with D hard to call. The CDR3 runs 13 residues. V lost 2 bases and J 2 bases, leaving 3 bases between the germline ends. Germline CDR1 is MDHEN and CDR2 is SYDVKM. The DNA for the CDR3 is TGTGCCAGCAGTTTAATTAACACCGGGGAGCTGTTTTTT. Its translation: CASSLINTGELFF.

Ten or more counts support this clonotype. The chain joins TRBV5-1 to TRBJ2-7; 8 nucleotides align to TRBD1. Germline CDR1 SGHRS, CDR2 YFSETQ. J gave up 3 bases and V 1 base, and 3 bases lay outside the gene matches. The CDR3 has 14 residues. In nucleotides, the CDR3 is TGCGCCAGCAGCTTGACCACAGGGGGCTACGAGCAGTACGTC. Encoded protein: CASSLTTGGYEQYV.

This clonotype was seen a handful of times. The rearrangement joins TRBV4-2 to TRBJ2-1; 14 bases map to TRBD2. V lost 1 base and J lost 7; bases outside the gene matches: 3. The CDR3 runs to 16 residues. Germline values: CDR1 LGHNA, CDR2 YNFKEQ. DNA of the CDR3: TGTGCCAGCAGCCAAGTGGGGACTAGCGGGGGTAATGAGCAGTTCTTC. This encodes CASSQVGTSGGNEQFF.